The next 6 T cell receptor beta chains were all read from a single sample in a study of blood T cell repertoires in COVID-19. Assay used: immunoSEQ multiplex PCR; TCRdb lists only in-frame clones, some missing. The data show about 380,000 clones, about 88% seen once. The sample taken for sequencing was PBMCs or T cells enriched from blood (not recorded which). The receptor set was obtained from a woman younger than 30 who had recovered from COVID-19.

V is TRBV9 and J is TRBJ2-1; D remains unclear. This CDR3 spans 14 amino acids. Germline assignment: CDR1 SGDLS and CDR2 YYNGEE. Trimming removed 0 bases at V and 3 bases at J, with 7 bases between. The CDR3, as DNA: TGTGCCAGCAGCGTAGCTACGGGCTACAATGAGCAGTTCTTC. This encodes CASSVATGYNEQFF. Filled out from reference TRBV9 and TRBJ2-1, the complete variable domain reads DSGVTQTPKHLITATGQRVTLRCSPRSGDLSVYWYQQSLDQGLQFLIQYYNGEERAKGNILERFSAQQFPDLHSELNLSSLELGDSALYFCASSVATGYNEQFFGPGTRLTVL.

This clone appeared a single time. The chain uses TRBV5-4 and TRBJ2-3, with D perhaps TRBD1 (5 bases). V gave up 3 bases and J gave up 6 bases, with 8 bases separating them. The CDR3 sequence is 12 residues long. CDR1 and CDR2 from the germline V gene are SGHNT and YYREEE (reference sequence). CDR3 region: CASSSQGDTQYF. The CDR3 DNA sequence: TGTGCCAGCAGCTCCCAGGGTGATACGCAGTATTTT.

The CDR3 nucleotides are TGTGCCAGCTCACCAATCCTAGCGGGGGGCGTTGAGCAGTTCTTC. As protein: CASSPILAGGVEQFF. The chain uses TRBV18 and TRBJ2-1, with TRBD2 identical over 11 bases. This CDR3 spans 15 amino acids. Germline CDR1 and CDR2: KGHSH and LQKENI. V was clipped by 2 bases and J by 9 bases; unmatched bases: 6.

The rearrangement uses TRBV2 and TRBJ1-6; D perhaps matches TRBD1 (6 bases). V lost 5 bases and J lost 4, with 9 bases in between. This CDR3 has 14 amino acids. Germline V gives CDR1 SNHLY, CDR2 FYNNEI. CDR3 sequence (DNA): TGTGCCAGCAGTCCCGACAGGTATAATTCACCCCTCCACTTT. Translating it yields CASSPDRYNSPLHF.

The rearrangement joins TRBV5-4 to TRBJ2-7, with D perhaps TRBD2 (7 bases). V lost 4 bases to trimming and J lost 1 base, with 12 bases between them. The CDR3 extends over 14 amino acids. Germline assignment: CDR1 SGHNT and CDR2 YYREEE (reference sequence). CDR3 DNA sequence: TGTGCCAGCAGCAGGGGGGGCGAATCCTACGAGCAGTACTTC. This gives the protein CASSRGGESYEQYF.

The CDR3 is CASSPASGSYNEQFF. The CDR3 DNA sequence: TGTGCCAGCTCACCAGCTAGCGGGTCTTACAATGAGCAGTTCTTC. This chain connects TRBV18 to TRBJ2-1; 8 positions agree with TRBD2. From germline, CDR1 is KGHSH and CDR2 LQKENI. Trimming took 2 bases from V and 4 from J; bases not matched to a gene: 4. The CDR3 runs to 15 residues.